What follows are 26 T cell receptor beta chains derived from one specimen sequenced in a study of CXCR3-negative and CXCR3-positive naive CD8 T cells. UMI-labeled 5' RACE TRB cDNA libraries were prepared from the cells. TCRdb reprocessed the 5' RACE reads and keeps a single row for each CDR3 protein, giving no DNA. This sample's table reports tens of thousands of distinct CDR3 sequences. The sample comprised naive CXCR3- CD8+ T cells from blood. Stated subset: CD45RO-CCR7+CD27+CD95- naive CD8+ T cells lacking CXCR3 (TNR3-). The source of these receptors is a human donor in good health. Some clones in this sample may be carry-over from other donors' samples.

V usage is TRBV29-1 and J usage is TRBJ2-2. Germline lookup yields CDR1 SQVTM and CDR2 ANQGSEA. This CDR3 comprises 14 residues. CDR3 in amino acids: CSVEEPLRDGELFF.

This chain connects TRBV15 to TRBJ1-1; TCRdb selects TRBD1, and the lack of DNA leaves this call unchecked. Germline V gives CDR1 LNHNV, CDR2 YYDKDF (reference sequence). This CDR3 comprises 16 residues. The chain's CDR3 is CATSSPPRGRDTEAFF.

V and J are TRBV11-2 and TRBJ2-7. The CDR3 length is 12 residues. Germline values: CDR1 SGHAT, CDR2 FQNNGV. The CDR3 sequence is CASGFGIYEQYF. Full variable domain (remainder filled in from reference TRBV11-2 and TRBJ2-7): EAGVAQSPRYKIIEKRQSVAFWCNPISGHATLYWYQQILGQGPKLLIQFQNNGVVDDSQLPKDRFSAERLKGVDSTLKIQPAKLEDSAVYLCASGFGIYEQYFGPGTRLTVT.

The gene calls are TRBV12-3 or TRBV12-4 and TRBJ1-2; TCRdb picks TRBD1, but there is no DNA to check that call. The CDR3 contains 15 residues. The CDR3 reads CASTASTGIFYGYTF.

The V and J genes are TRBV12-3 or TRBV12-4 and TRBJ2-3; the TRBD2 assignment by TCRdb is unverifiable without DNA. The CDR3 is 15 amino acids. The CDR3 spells CASRTLAGTGDTQYF.

The CDR3 is CASSAVGSSYEQYF. V is TRBV7-9 and J is TRBJ2-7. Germline values: CDR1 SEHNR, CDR2 FQNEAQ (reference sequence). This CDR3 is built from 14 residues.

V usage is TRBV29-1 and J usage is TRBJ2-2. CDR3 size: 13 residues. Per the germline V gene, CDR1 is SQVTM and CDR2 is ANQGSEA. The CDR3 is CSVESGSTGELFF.

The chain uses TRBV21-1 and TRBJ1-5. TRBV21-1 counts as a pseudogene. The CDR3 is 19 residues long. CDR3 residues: CASSGGEGTDYNSNQPQHF.

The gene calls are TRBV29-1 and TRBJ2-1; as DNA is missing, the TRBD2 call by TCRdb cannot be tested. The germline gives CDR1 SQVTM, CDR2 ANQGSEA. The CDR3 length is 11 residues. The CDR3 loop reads CSVELPVGQFF.

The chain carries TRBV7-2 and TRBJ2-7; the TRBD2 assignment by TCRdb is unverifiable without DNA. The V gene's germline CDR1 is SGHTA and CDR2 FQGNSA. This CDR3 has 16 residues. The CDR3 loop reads CASSLATGTRYYEQYF.

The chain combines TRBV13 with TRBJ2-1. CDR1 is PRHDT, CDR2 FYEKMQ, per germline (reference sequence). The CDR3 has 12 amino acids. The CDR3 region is CASSPTRNEQFF.

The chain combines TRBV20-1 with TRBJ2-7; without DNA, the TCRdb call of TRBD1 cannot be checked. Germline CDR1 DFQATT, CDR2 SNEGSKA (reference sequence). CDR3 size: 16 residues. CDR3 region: CSAKYPRGQGGYEQYF.

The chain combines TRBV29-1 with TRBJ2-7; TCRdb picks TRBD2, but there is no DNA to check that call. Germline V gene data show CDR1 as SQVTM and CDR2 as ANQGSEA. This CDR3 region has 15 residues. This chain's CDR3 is CSVEAGSGYTYEQYF.

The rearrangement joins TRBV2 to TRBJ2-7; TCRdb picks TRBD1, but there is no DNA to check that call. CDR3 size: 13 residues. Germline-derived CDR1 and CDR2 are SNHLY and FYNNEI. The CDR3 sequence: CASSVPPVYEQYF.

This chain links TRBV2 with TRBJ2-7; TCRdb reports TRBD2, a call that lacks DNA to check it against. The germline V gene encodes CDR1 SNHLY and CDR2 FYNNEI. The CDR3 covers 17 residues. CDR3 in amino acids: CASSPEPLLALTYEQYF.

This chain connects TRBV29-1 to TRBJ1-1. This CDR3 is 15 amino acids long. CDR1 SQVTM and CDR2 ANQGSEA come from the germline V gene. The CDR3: CSVEVSGPLRAEAFF.

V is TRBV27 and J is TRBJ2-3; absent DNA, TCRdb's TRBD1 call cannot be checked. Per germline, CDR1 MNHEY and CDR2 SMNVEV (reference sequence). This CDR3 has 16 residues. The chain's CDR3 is CASSPLGGPGADTQYF.

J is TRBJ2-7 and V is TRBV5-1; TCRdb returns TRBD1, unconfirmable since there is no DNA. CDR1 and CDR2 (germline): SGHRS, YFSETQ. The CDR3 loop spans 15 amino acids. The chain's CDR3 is CASSLEAGVTYEQYF.

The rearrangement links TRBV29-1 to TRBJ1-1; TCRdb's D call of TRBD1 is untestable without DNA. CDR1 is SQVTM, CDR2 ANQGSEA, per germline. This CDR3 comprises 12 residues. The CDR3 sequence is CSVWTQNTEAFF.

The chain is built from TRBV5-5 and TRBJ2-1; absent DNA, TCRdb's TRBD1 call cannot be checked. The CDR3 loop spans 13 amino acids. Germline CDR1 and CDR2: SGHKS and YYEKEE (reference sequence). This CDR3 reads CASSGTGGDEQFF.

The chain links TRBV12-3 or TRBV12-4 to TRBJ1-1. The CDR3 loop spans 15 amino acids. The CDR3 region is CASSRDIGRDTEAFF.

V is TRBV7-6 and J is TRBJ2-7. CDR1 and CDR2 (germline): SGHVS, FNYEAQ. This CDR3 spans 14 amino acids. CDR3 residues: CASSPREGSYEQYF.

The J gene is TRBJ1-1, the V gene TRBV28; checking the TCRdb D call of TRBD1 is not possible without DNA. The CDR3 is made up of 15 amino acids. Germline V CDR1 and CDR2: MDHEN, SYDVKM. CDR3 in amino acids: CASSLDRDSNTEAFF.

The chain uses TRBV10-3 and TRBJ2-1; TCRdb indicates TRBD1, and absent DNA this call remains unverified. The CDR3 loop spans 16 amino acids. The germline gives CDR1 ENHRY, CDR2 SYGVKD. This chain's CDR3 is CAISDVRDRGIDEQFF.

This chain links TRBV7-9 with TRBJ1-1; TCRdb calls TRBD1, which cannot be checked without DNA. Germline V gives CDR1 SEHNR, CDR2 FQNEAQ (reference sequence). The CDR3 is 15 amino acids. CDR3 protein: CASSLFRGRDTEAFF.

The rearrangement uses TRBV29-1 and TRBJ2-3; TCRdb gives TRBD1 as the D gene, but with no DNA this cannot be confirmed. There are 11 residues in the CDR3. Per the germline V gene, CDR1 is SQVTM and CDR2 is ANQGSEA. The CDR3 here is CSVPGALSQYF.